A single sample gave rise to the 6 T cell receptor beta chains below, sequenced in a study of T cell repertoires in cytomegalovirus infection (dated by TCRdb to between 2018 and 2020). Sequencing relied on an Illumina HiSeq 1500. The public sequencing data were trimmed at Q25 with fastp and processed into clonotypes with MiXCR by TCRdb, which kept only in-frame beta chains. Duplicate CDR3 protein sequences are folded into a single record with the most common DNA and genes. For this sample there are 680,000 or so distinct CDR3 sequences; roughly 30% appear just once. Of the sample, 15% to 20% falls within the top ten clones. The treatment or condition label for this specimen denotes: in vitro stimulation with specific CMV peptide epitopes to enrich CMV-specific T cells. These TCRs' antigens remain unknown. Here the sequenced sample was cultured PBMCs, taken from culture after CMV antigen stimulation. The receptors come from a human donor in good health (CMV status not recorded). Some clones in this sample may be carry-over from other donors' samples.

The J gene is TRBJ2-7, the V gene TRBV6-5; possibly TRBD1 for D (6 bases). The CDR3 consists of 15 residues. From germline, CDR1 is MNHEY and CDR2 SVGAGI. V was clipped by 0 bases and J by 0 bases, with 9 bases between them. CDR3 sequence: CASSYSRGFSYEQYF. The CDR3 nucleotides are TGTGCCAGCAGTTACTCCAGGGGTTTCTCCTACGAGCAGTACTTC.

The rearrangement uses TRBV7-2 and TRBJ1-1, with 11 bases identical to TRBD1. The CDR3 covers 16 residues. Unmatched junction bases numbered 6, after V lost 3 bases and J lost 3 bases. Germline CDR1 is SGHTA and CDR2 is FQGNSA. The DNA of the CDR3 is TGTGCCAGCAGCTTCCGGGACAGGGGGGAGTACACTGAAGCTTTCTTT. Translated, it gives CASSFRDRGEYTEAFF.

In regard to this clonotype: One junction end disagrees with the germline gene, perhaps due to a read error. V is TRBV7-2 and J is TRBJ2-5; no definite D call. The CDR3 runs 11 residues. Per the germline V gene, CDR1 is SGHTA and CDR2 is FQGNSA. DNA of the CDR3: TGTGCCAGCAGCTTAGCGGGATGGAAGGACTTC. It translates to CASSLAGWKDF.

This clonotype has more than one count but fewer than ten. This rearrangement joins TRBV7-9 to TRBJ2-7; the D gene is possibly TRBD2 (6 bases). This CDR3 comprises 14 residues. Per the germline V gene, CDR1 is SEHNR and CDR2 is FQNEAQ (reference sequence). V gave up 4 bases and J gave up 0 bases, with 10 bases separating them. CDR3 amino acids: CASSWRERSYEQYF. The DNA for the CDR3 is TGTGCCAGCAGCTGGAGGGAGCGCTCCTACGAGCAGTACTTC.

This chain connects TRBV7-8 to TRBJ1-1; D is unresolved. V was pared by 2 bases and J by 1 base, with 8 bases between. The CDR3 has 14 residues. Germline CDR1 reads SGHVS; CDR2 reads FQNEAQ. Here the CDR3 DNA reads TGTGCCAGCAGCTTACTTCGACAGAACACTGAAGCTTTCTTT. It yields the protein CASSLLRQNTEAFF.

This chain joins TRBV12-3 or TRBV12-4 and TRBJ1-1; D may be TRBD1 (5 bases). Trimming pared 6 bases from V and 7 bases from J, leaving 15 bases between. This CDR3 has 13 residues. The CDR3 spells CASRTQGRIEAFF. In nucleotides, the CDR3 is TGTGCCAGCAGGACTCAGGGAAGGATTGAAGCTTTCTTT.